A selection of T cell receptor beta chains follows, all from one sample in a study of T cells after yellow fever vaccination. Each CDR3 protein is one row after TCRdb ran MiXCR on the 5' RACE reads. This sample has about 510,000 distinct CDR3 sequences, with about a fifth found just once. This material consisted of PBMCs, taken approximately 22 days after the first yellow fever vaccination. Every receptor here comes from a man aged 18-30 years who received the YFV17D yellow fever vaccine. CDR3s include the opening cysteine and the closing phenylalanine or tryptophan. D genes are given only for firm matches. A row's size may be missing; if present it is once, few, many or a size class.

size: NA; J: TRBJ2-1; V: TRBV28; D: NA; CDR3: CASSTRYEQFF; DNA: TGTGCCAGCAGTACCCGGTACGAGCAGTTCTTC
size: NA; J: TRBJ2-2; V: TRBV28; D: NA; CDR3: CASSNYGATGELFF; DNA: TGTGCCAGCAGTAATTATGGTGCCACCGGGGAGCTGTTTTTT
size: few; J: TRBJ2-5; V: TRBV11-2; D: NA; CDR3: CASSPREGQETQYF; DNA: TGTGCCAGCAGCCCCCGCGAAGGACAAGAGACCCAGTACTTC
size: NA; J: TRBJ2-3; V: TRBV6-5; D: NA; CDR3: CASSSGATGTDTQYF; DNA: TGTGCCAGCAGTTCGGGAGCGACGGGAACAGATACGCAGTATTTT
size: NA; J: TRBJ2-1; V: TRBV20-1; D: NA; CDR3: CSAYPQANEQFF; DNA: TGCAGTGCTTACCCACAGGCTAATGAGCAGTTCTTC
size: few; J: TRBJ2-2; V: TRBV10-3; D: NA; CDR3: CAISVLWQGSGELFF; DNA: TGTGCCATCAGTGTTCTATGGCAGGGGTCCGGGGAGCTGTTTTTT
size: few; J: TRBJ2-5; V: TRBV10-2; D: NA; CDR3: CASSSPDQETQYF; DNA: TGCGCCAGCAGTAGTCCAGACCAAGAGACCCAGTACTTC
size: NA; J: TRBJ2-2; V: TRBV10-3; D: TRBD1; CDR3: CASTGEIAGELFF; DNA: TGTGCCTCAACAGGGGAGATAGCCGGGGAGCTGTTTTTT
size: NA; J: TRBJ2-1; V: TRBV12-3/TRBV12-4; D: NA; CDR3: CASSLNEYNEQFF; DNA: TGTGCCAGCAGTTTAAACGAGTACAATGAGCAGTTCTTC
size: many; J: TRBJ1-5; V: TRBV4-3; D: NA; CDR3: CASSQDRDQPQHF; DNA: TGCGCCAGCAGCCAAGATAGGGATCAGCCCCAGCATTTT
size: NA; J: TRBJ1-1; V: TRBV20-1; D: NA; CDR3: CSGRQGATEAFF; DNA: TGCAGTGGCAGGCAAGGAGCCACTGAAGCTTTCTTT
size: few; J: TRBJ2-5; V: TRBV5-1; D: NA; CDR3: CASSAGFKETQYF; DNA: TGCGCCAGCAGCGCCGGATTTAAAGAGACCCAGTACTTC
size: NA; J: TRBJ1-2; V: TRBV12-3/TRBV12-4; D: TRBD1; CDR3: CASSDRGQHGYTF; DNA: TGTGCCAGCAGTGACAGGGGGCAACATGGCTACACCTTC
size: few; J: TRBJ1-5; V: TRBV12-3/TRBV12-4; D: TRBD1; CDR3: CASIGTGRNQPQHF; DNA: TGTGCCAGCATCGGGACAGGGAGGAATCAGCCCCAGCATTTT
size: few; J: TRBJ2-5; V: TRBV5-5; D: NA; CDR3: CASSRAPGTQETQYF; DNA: TGTGCCAGCAGCCGAGCTCCCGGGACCCAAGAGACCCAGTACTTC
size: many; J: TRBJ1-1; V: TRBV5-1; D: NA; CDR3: CASPRWRLNTEAFF; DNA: TGCGCCAGCCCCAGATGGCGGCTGAACACTGAAGCTTTCTTT
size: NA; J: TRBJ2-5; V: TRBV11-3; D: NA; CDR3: CASSLGRGKTQYF; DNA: TGTGCCAGCAGCTTAGGGAGGGGCAAAACCCAGTACTTC
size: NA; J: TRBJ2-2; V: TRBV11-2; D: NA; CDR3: CASSPPARVPGELFF; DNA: TGTGCCAGCAGCCCCCCGGCTCGCGTACCCGGGGAGCTGTTTTTT
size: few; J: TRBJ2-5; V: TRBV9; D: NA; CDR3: CASSGHRAETQYF; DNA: TGTGCCAGCAGCGGTCACAGGGCAGAGACCCAGTACTTC
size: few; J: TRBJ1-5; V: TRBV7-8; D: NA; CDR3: CASSPRTAYNQPQHF; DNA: TGTGCCAGCAGCCCAAGGACAGCCTACAATCAGCCCCAGCATTTT
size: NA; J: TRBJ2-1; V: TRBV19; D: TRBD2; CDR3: CASRRGLAGFNEQFF; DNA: TGTGCCAGTAGGAGGGGACTAGCGGGTTTCAATGAGCAGTTCTTC
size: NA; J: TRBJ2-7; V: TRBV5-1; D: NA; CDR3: CASTSFRGGFTEGYRSEQYF; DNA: TGCGCCAGCACGAGTTTCCGGGGAGGTTTCACAGAGGGGTACCGGAGTGAGCAGTACTTC
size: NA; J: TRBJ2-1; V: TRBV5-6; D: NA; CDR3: CAMGPELLYNEQFF; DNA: TGTGCCATGGGCCCCGAGCTCCTCTACAATGAGCAGTTCTTC
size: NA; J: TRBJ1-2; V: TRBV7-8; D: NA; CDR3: CASSLARVTLFYGYTF; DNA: TGTGCCAGCAGCTTAGCCCGGGTCACGCTATTCTATGGCTACACCTTC
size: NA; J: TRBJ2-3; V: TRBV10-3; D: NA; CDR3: CAISAGVAGTDTQYF; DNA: TGTGCCATCAGCGCCGGGGTAGCGGGCACAGATACGCAGTATTTT
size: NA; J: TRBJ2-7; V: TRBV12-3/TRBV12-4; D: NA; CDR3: CASSLGLNYEQYF; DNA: TGTGCCAGCAGTTTAGGACTCAACTACGAGCAGTACTTC
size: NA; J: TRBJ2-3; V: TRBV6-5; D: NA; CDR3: CASSQGSSTDTQYF; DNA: TGTGCCAGCAGTCAGGGATCTAGCACAGATACGCAGTATTTT
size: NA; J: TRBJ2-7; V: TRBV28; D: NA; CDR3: CASYGGGLLYEQYF; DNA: TGTGCCAGCTACGGCGGGGGCCTGCTATACGAGCAGTACTTC
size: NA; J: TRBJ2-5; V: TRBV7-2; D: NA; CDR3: CASSLQPLRRETQYF; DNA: TGTGCCAGCAGCTTGCAACCTCTGCGGAGGGAGACCCAGTACTTC
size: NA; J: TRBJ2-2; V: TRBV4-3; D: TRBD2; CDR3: CASSPWEGAGGQTGELFF; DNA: TGCGCCAGCAGCCCCTGGGAGGGAGCGGGGGGGCAGACCGGGGAGCTGTTTTTT
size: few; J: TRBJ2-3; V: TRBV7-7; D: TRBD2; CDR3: CASSPIPGGPADTQYF; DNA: TGTGCCAGCAGCCCTATTCCGGGGGGGCCGGCGGATACGCAGTATTTT
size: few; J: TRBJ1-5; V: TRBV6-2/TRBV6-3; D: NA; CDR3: CASSALENSNQPQHF; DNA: TGTGCCAGCAGCGCCTTGGAGAATAGCAATCAGCCCCAGCATTTT
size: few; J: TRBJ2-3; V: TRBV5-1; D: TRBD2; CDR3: CASSNLYLAGGSTDTQYF; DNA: TGCGCCAGCAGCAACCTCTACTTAGCGGGGGGAAGCACAGATACGCAGTATTTT
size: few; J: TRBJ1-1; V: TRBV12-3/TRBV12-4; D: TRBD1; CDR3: CATAGQLNTEAFF; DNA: TGTGCCACCGCGGGACAGTTGAACACTGAAGCTTTCTTT
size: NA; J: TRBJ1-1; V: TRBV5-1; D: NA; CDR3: CASSSNALYAFF; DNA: TGCGCCAGCAGCTCAAATGCTCTGTATGCTTTCTTT